The sequence of this TCR beta chain was determined in a study of blood T cell repertoires in COVID-19. The CDR3 loop spans 13 amino acids. The V end lost 9 bases, the J end lost 4 bases, and 15 bases lay between the germline ends. CDR1 is SNHLY and CDR2 is FYNNEI in the germline V gene. Sequencing used immunoSEQ multiplex PCR; TCRdb keeps in-frame clones, though not all of them. The data contain 150,000 to 200,000 clones, nearly 80% of them singletons. The receptor was derived from a woman in her 70s with acute or convalescent COVID-19. Sequencing input: peripheral blood. The rearrangement joins TRBV2 to TRBJ1-1; D is possibly TRBD1 (6 bases). CDR3: CASSPQGTTEAFF. CDR3 sequence (DNA): TGTGCCAGTTCACCTCAGGGGACCACTGAAGCTTTCTTT.